The 5 T cell receptor beta chains presented below share a single source sample, sequenced in a study of cytomegalovirus exposure and HLA in healthy donors. Sequencing was performed with immunoSEQ multiplex PCR; in TCRdb, only in-frame clones are kept and a portion is missing. The sample yields tens of thousands of clones, 85% to 95% seen once. Source material: PBMCs. These receptors originate from a young man in good health and CMV-seronegative.

This chain joins TRBV11-2 and TRBJ1-6, with TRBD1 as a possible D gene (6 bases). This CDR3 is 18 amino acids long. Germline V gene lookup returns CDR1 SGHAT and CDR2 FQNNGV. V was shortened by 5 bases and J by 0 bases, with 17 bases between the two germline ends. The CDR3, as DNA: TGTGCCAGCAGCACCCTAAGGACAGCCAGCTCCTATAATTCACCCCTCCACTTT. This codes for CASSTLRTASSYNSPLHF.

V gene TRBV5-6 combines with J gene TRBJ1-1; D possibly corresponds to TRBD1 (5 bases). The CDR3 runs 17 residues. V was shortened by 2 bases and J by 4 bases, with 21 bases between the two germline ends. Germline V gene sequence: CDR1 SGHDT, CDR2 YYEEEE. The CDR3 nucleotides are TGTGCCAGCAGCTTTGGGGGACTGAGGTTTTGGGGCACTGAAGCTTTCTTT. The encoded protein is CASSFGGLRFWGTEAFF.

J is TRBJ2-7 and V is TRBV2, with TRBD2 as a possible D gene (5 bases). Trimming took off 8 bases at V and 6 bases at J, with 17 bases between the two ends. This CDR3 region has 13 residues. The germline V gene encodes CDR1 SNHLY and CDR2 FYNNEI. The CDR3 DNA reads as TGTGCCAGCCTCGGGGAACTTAAAGGCGAGCAGTACTTC. This sequence encodes CASLGELKGEQYF.

The sample holds one count of this clone. This chain joins TRBV7-9 and TRBJ2-7; D is ambiguous. The V end lost 5 bases, the J end lost 3 bases, and 5 bases lay between the germline ends. CDR1 SEHNR and CDR2 FQNEAQ come from the germline V gene (reference sequence). CDR3 size: 11 residues. The CDR3 region has the DNA TGTGCCAGCAGCCCCCGCTACGAGCAGTACTTC. Amino acid sequence: CASSPRYEQYF.

The chain links TRBV29-1 to TRBJ1-2; no clear D gene. V was cut by 4 bases and J by 4 bases, with 10 bases left in between. The CDR3 sequence is 12 residues long. CDR1 is SQVTM, CDR2 ANQGSEA, per germline. The CDR3, as DNA: TGCAGCGTTGCGAGGGTTGGCTATGGCTACACCTTC. Its protein product is CSVARVGYGYTF. Complete variable domain (other parts from reference TRBV29-1 and TRBJ1-2): SAVISQKPSRDICQRGTSLTIQCQVDSQVTMMFWYRQQPGQSLTLIATANQGSEATYESGFVIDKFPISRPNLTFSTLTVSNMSPEDSSIYLCSVARVGYGYTFGSGTRLTVV.